The 25 T cell receptor beta chains in this list originate from one sample, sequenced in a study of shared clonotypes between healthy human individuals. Naive CD8 cells were CD45RO-negative, positively selected for CCR7, excluding terminally differentiated effector memory CD45RA+ cells. Measured with immunoSEQ multiplex PCR; TCRdb has only the in-frame clones, and not every one. The table has about 2 million clones, about 95% seen once. Sequencing was performed on naive CD8+ T cells sorted from blood. These receptors came from a young man in good health.

The J gene is TRBJ2-7, the V gene TRBV5-6, with 13 bases aligning to TRBD2. From germline, CDR1 is SGHDT and CDR2 YYEEEE. V was pared by 5 bases and J by 3 bases, with 8 bases of the junction left unmatched. The CDR3 length is 16 residues. The CDR3 protein is CASRGGTSGTIYEQYF. DNA of the CDR3: TGTGCCAGCAGGGGAGGGACTAGCGGGACAATCTACGAGCAGTACTTC.

Comments on this clone: The sample holds other DNA sequences that translate to the same CDR3. The gene calls are TRBV9 and TRBJ2-7; D call uncertain. There are 14 residues in the CDR3. In germline, CDR1 is SGDLS, CDR2 YYNGEE. Deletions cut 0 bases from V and 3 bases from J, with 10 bases between. This CDR3 is CASSVGGENYEQYF. CDR3 sequence (DNA): TGTGCCAGCAGCGTAGGAGGTGAGAACTACGAGCAGTACTTC.

The chain couples TRBV5-4 to TRBJ2-3; perhaps TRBD2 as D (6 bases). This CDR3 has 12 amino acids. The V gene lost 4 bases and the J gene lost 6 bases, with 9 bases spanning the gap. Per germline, CDR1 SGHNT and CDR2 YYREEE (reference sequence). The chain's CDR3 is CASSGDLDTQYF. The CDR3 nucleotides are TGTGCCAGCAGCGGGGACTTGGATACGCAGTATTTT.

The J gene is TRBJ2-2, the V gene TRBV11-3; 9 nucleotides align to TRBD1. The CDR3 extends over 16 amino acids. Germline trimming cut 6 bases from V and 5 bases from J; bases unmatched to any gene: 10. Looked up from germline, CDR1 is SGHNT and CDR2 is YENEEA. The CDR3 nucleotides are TGTGCCAGCAGTCCTGACGACAGGGGGATTACCGGGGAGCTGTTTTTT. Its translation is CASSPDDRGITGELFF.

This clone has a single count. This chain links TRBV6-1 with TRBJ1-1; 7 nucleotides agree with TRBD1. V shed 8 bases and J 4 bases; nucleotides not matched to a gene: 10. The CDR3 is 14 amino acids. In germline, CDR1 is MNHNS, CDR2 SASEGT. CDR3 DNA: TGTGCCAGCCCGCCCACAGGGGAGGCCACTGAAGCTTTCTTT. Translating it yields CASPPTGEATEAFF.

V usage is TRBV27 and J usage is TRBJ1-5; D remains ambiguous. The CDR3 contains 14 residues. In germline, CDR1 is MNHEY, CDR2 SMNVEV (reference sequence). The ends were cut back, 5 bases at V and 1 base at J, with 9 bases in the middle. In DNA, the CDR3 is TGTGCCAGCAGTCCAGACTTCAGCAATCAGCCCCAGCATTTT. Protein product: CASSPDFSNQPQHF.

The V gene is TRBV6-5, the J gene TRBJ1-1; the D gene is possibly TRBD1 (5 bases). The CDR3 has 13 amino acids. V was clipped by 8 bases and J by 3 bases, with 13 bases between them. CDR1 and CDR2 (germline): MNHEY, SVGAGI. CDR3 residues: CASGPGRYTEAFF. For the CDR3, the DNA is TGTGCCAGCGGTCCGGGACGGTACACTGAAGCTTTCTTT.

The chain couples TRBV29-1 to TRBJ2-5; perhaps TRBD1 as D (5 bases). V was trimmed by 6 bases and J by 2 bases, leaving 13 bases between them. Per germline, CDR1 SQVTM and CDR2 ANQGSEA. CDR3 size: 13 residues. The CDR3 sequence: CSVQDTNQETQYF. The CDR3 DNA follows: TGCAGCGTACAGGATACTAATCAAGAGACCCAGTACTTC.

The chain carries TRBV7-9 and TRBJ1-1, with D unclear. The germline V and J ends were trimmed by 4 bases and 8 bases, with 17 bases remaining between them. This CDR3 is 14 amino acids long. In germline, CDR1 is SEHNR, CDR2 FQNEAQ (reference sequence). The CDR3 is CASSSQGGATEAFF. The CDR3, as DNA: TGTGCCAGCAGCTCCCAAGGAGGCGCGACAGAAGCTTTCTTT.

The chain carries TRBV27 and TRBJ1-3, with unresolved D. The length of the CDR3 is 14 residues. With 8 bases removed from V and 0 bases from J, the gap between germline ends came to 11 bases. Germline-derived CDR1 and CDR2 are MNHEY and SMNVEV (reference sequence). The CDR3 region is CASGQADSGNTIYF. The CDR3 region has the DNA TGTGCCAGCGGGCAGGCCGACTCTGGAAACACCATATATTTT.

The V and J genes are TRBV9 and TRBJ2-3, with 7 bases identical to TRBD1. Trimming cost V 2 bases and J 5 bases; bases outside gene matches: 5. CDR1 is SGDLS, CDR2 YYNGEE, per germline. The CDR3 runs to 14 residues. The CDR3 is CASSVTGAIDTQYF. The CDR3 bases are TGTGCCAGCAGCGTCACAGGGGCTATAGATACGCAGTATTTT.

The J gene is TRBJ2-3, the V gene TRBV7-6, with D unresolved. The CDR3 sequence is 13 residues long. The germline CDR1 and CDR2 sequences are SGHVS and FNYEAQ. V was cut by 2 bases and J by 2 bases, with 5 bases left in between. CDR3 DNA: TGTGCCAGCAGCTTAATGAACACAGATACGCAGTATTTT. Protein: CASSLMNTDTQYF.

This chain joins TRBV30 and TRBJ1-1, with D unresolved. CDR3 length: 12 amino acids. The germline V and J ends were trimmed by 4 bases and 3 bases, with 9 bases remaining between them. CDR1 and CDR2 from the germline V gene are GTSNPN and SVGIG (reference sequence). The CDR3 DNA sequence: TGTGCCTGGAATGGTTTCGACACTGAAGCTTTCTTT. Translated, it gives CAWNGFDTEAFF.

This clone was found once. The chain combines TRBV4-3 with TRBJ2-1; D gene ambiguous. The CDR3 spans 12 residues. V lost 0 bases and J lost 9, with 6 bases in between. Looked up from germline, CDR1 is LGHNA and CDR2 is YSLEER. This chain's CDR3 is CASSQDFSEQFF. CDR3 nucleotide sequence: TGCGCCAGCAGCCAAGATTTTAGTGAGCAGTTCTTC.

Ten or more counts support this clone. The junction departs from germline at one end; a sequencing error may be responsible. The rearrangement uses TRBV30 and TRBJ1-2, with D possibly TRBD1 on 5 matching bases. Germline V lookup: CDR1 GTSNPN, CDR2 SVGIG (reference sequence). This CDR3 has 12 residues. CDR3 in amino acids: CAWSSQWDERVF. Here the CDR3 DNA reads TGTGCCTGGAGTTCGCAGTGGGACGAGAGGGTCTTC.

A remark on this clone: Different DNA sequences within this sample yield the same CDR3. This chain uses TRBV9 with TRBJ1-1; D is possibly TRBD1 (5 bases). This CDR3 comprises 13 residues. The V gene's germline CDR1 is SGDLS and CDR2 YYNGEE. Trimming left V 5 bases short and J 0 bases short, with 8 bases between. The DNA of the CDR3 is TGTGCCAGCAGTGGGACCATGAACACTGAAGCTTTCTTT. Its translation: CASSGTMNTEAFF.

The rearrangement links TRBV27 to TRBJ1-3; no firm D call. Germline CDR1 MNHEY, CDR2 SMNVEV (reference sequence). CDR3 length: 15 amino acids. Trimming stripped 2 bases from V and 4 bases from J, with 12 bases between. The CDR3 loop reads CASSLLGSEGNTIYF. In DNA, the CDR3 is TGTGCCAGCAGTTTACTGGGGTCGGAAGGAAACACCATATATTTT.

This clone was picked up one time. The V gene is TRBV2, the J gene TRBJ1-5, with D hard to call. From germline, CDR1 is SNHLY and CDR2 FYNNEI. Trimming left V 3 bases short and J 4 bases short, with 7 bases between. The CDR3 sequence is 13 residues long. The CDR3, as DNA: TGTGCCAGCAGTGATATGCAAAATCAGCCCCAGCATTTT. Translating it yields CASSDMQNQPQHF.

With respect to this clone: Other DNA sequences of this sample code for an identical CDR3. As DNA, the CDR3 is TGTGCCAGCAGCTCAGGCGGGTCTCTCACAGATACGCAGTATTTT. This translates into CASSSGGSLTDTQYF. The V and J genes are TRBV9 and TRBJ2-3; possibly TRBD2 for D (5 bases). Germline CDR1 is SGDLS and CDR2 is YYNGEE. The V end lost 4 bases, the J end lost 2 bases, and 14 bases lay between the germline ends. This CDR3 spans 15 amino acids.

This clone appeared a single time. The gene calls are TRBV9 and TRBJ2-7; 7 nucleotides match TRBD2. With 3 bases clipped from V and 0 bases from J, the junction kept 6 bases outside the gene matches. Germline V gene data show CDR1 as SGDLS and CDR2 as YYNGEE. The CDR3 sequence is 15 residues long. The CDR3 DNA reads TGTGCCAGCAGCGGGAGCGGGGCCCTCTCCTACGAGCAGTACTTC. Translated, it gives CASSGSGALSYEQYF.

Notes on this clone: Other DNA sequences in this specimen translate into the identical CDR3. The chain couples TRBV27 to TRBJ2-7; D assignment may be TRBD1 or TRBD2 (5 bases each). Germline V gene data show CDR1 as MNHEY and CDR2 as SMNVEV (reference sequence). Between the trimmed V and J ends, which lost 8 bases and 3 bases, there was a span of 14 bases. The length of the CDR3 is 13 residues. CDR3 in amino acids: CASSYRDGYEQYF. In nucleotides, the CDR3 is TGTGCCAGCTCTTACCGGGACGGCTACGAGCAGTACTTC.

The rearrangement links TRBV7-8 to TRBJ1-2, with D hard to call. The germline V gene encodes CDR1 SGHVS and CDR2 FQNEAQ. The CDR3 consists of 13 residues. Trimming cost V 6 bases and J 2 bases, with 10 bases left between them. This CDR3 is CASSLGRNYGYTF. CDR3 DNA sequence: TGTGCCAGCAGTCTTGGACGCAACTATGGCTACACCTTC. Together with reference TRBV7-8 and TRBJ1-2, the CDR3 gives the full variable domain: GAGVSQSPRYKVAKRGQDVALRCDPISGHVSLFWYQQALGQGPEFLTYFQNEAQLDKSGLPSDRFFAERPEGSVSTLKIQRTQQEDSAVYLCASSLGRNYGYTFGSGTRLTVV.

The chain joins TRBV4-1 to TRBJ2-7; a weak D match, TRBD2 (6 bases). This CDR3 is 15 amino acids long. Trimming removed 1 base at V and 3 bases at J, with 13 bases between. Germline CDR1 reads MGHRA; CDR2 reads YSYEKL. This CDR3 is CASSQVEADYYEQYF. The DNA of the CDR3 is TGCGCCAGCAGCCAAGTAGAAGCGGACTACTACGAGCAGTACTTC.

The CDR3 DNA sequence: TGCGCCAGCAGCCAAGAGTGGGGAAACGAGCAGTACTTC. Its protein product is CASSQEWGNEQYF. This chain joins TRBV4-3 and TRBJ2-7; unclear D gene. The CDR3 totals 13 residues. Germline values: CDR1 LGHNA, CDR2 YSLEER. Trimming took off 0 bases at V and 5 bases at J, with 8 bases between the two ends.

This clone was detected once. The CDR3 region is CASSPEVRGSPLHF. The CDR3 bases are TGTGCCAGCAGCCCGGAGGTACGAGGTTCACCCCTCCACTTT. This rearrangement joins TRBV7-2 to TRBJ1-6; D is ambiguous. V lost 5 bases, J lost 9 bases, and 14 bases lay in between. The CDR3 covers 14 residues. Germline V gene sequence: CDR1 SGHTA, CDR2 FQGNSA.